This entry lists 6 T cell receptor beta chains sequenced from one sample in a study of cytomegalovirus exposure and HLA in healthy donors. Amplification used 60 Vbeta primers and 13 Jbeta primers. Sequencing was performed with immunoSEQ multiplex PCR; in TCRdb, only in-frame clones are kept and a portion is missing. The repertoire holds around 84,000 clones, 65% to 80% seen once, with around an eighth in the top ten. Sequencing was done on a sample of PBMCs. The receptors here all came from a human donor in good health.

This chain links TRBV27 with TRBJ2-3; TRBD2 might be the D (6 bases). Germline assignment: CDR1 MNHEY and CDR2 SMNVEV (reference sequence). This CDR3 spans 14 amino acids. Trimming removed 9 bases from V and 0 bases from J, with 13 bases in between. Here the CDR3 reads CARPAGISTDTQYF. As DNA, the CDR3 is TGTGCCAGACCAGCGGGTATTAGCACAGATACGCAGTATTTT.

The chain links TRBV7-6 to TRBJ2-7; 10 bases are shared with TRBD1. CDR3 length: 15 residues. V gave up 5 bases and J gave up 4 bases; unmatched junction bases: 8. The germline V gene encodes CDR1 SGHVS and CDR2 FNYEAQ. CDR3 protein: CASSLGQGSNYEQYF. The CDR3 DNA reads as TGTGCCAGCAGCCTGGGACAGGGGAGTAATTACGAGCAGTACTTC.

The CDR3 spells CASSQDGTGPYEQYF. The CDR3 DNA follows: TGCGCCAGCAGCCAAGATGGGACAGGACCCTACGAGCAGTACTTC. The chain combines TRBV4-3 with TRBJ2-7; 8 positions agree with TRBD1. The CDR3 covers 15 residues. CDR1 and CDR2 (germline): LGHNA, YSLEER. The V segment lost 0 bases and the J segment 2 bases; nucleotides outside the gene matches: 3.

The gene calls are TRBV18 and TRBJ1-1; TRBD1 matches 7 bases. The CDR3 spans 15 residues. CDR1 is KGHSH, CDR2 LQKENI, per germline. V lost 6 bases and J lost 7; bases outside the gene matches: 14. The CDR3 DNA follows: TGTGCCAGCTCGCCAGACAGGGCTCGATTGGGTGAAGCTTTCTTT. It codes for CASSPDRARLGEAFF.

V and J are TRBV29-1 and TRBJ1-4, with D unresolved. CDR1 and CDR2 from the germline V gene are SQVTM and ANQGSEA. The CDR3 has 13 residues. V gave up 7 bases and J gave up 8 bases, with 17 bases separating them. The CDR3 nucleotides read TGCAGCGCCGACCCCGGAGGCGGCGAAAAACTGTTTTTT. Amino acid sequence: CSADPGGGEKLFF.

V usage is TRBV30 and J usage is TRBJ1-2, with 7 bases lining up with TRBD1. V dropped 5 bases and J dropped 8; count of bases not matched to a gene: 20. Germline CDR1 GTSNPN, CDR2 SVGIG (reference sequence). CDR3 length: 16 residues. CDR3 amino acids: CAWYGDSSSLLGGYTF. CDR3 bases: TGTGCCTGGTACGGGGACAGCTCCTCCTTGCTTGGGGGCTACACCTTC.